This TCR beta chain appears in the sequencing data of a study of cytomegalovirus exposure and HLA in healthy donors (dated by TCRdb to between 2016 and 2019). Looking at the study overall: According to an earlier analysis of 550 to 700 of the donors, some 180 million T cells yielded some 120 million unique TCR beta sequences and roughly 280 Gb of sequence data. About 280 gigabases of sequencing data and around 90 million unique TCR sequences made up an early release that covered 500 to 700 HLA-typed donors. Of the roughly 410 genotyped donors, approximately 80% were placed in the genetic ancestry cluster associated with self-reported Caucasian donors. The aim of the study was to test whether cataloging public T cell receptors could identify signatures of past pathogen exposure. Using immunosequencing, the study profiled T cell repertoires from roughly 650 subjects and related those repertoires to cytomegalovirus serostatus. Along with the roughly 670-subject first cohort, a separate validation cohort of 120 different subjects was used. To predict cytomegalovirus infection status, the study brought together high-throughput TCR immunosequencing, statistical association of individual TCRs with disease status, and machine learning. A later analysis re-examined previously published TCR beta repertoires from just over 650 donors and added high-resolution HLA genotyping to investigate patterns of TCR occurrence. In the later analysis, no new phenotypic data were used to find candidate immune exposures; instead, reliance was placed on TCR beta sequences and their occurrence across donors. An earlier analysis of around 540 of the donors applied high-throughput TCR beta sequencing to assess whether each TCR beta V gene segment acted as functional or pseudogenic. Donor age, sex, ethnicity and CMV serostatus were compiled alongside the repertoire data. A later genetic analysis used genome-wide SNP genotypes for about 60% of the roughly 670 donors, treating that subset as a discovery cohort. All discovery cohort repertoires had been generated using a single sequencing platform. Class I and class II HLA loci were covered by the typing at four-digit resolution. The number of donors typed differed by locus, with roughly 629-640 for A, B, C, DRB1 and DQB1, roughly 550 for DQA1, over 600 for DPA1, and 472 for DPB1. Because of strong linkage in the cohort, five DR-DQ haplotypes were treated as single units for association and clustering. Across some 400 genotyped donors of the cohort, an average of approximately 200,000 unique TCR beta nucleotide sequences per donor were sequenced, and 15% to 20% of those sequences were non-productive.

The library was made by the immunoSEQ multiplex PCR assay. For the multiplex PCR, a mixture combining 60 forward primers for TCR Vbeta segments and 13 reverse primers for TCR Jbeta segments was used. Amplification of the CDR3 region of rearranged TCR beta genes was performed with a multiplex PCR assay on genomic DNA. The Illumina HiSeq System was used to sequence the amplified TCR beta libraries as 87-base-pair reads. The authors' analysis ran thus. A later analysis counted approximately 74 million unique TCR beta chains across the 550 to 800 repertoires, and roughly 9.9 million of these chains were shared by at least two donors. Raw reads were error-corrected and collapsed into unique sequences by a nearest-neighbor algorithm in which closely related sequences were merged to remove PCR and sequencing errors. CDR3 sequences were aligned to IMGT reference sequences to assign V, D and J gene segments. Each retained sequence needed at least a six-nucleotide match to both a V gene segment and a J gene segment. A rearrangement counted as productive if the CDR3 had no stop codons and remained in frame with V and J, and every other rearrangement counted as non-productive. Following IMGT convention, CDR3 was defined as the stretch from the second conserved V-encoded cysteine up to the conserved J-encoded phenylalanine. The earlier analysis of roughly 590 of the donors excluded sequences that lacked an unambiguous match to a single V gene segment. An earlier analysis of some 610 of the donors called V segments functional above 56.7% productive rearrangements and segregating when the between-donor standard deviation exceeded 5%. To diagnose cytomegalovirus status from the catalog of TCR beta chain sequences, a statistical classification framework was built. In a later analysis, V and J genes were assigned by comparing TCR nucleotide sequences against IMGT/GENE-DB human TR gene sequences. A later analysis assigned CDR3 sequences and most-parsimonious VDJ recombination scenarios with the TCRdist pipeline. In a later analysis, each TCR beta chain was defined by its CDR3 amino acid sequence together with its V-gene family, and reads without a unique V-gene family were excluded. As a way to deal with suspected cross-contamination and a sequencing artifact, a later analysis dropped hundreds of nucleotide sequences that were highly shared and had low generation probability. A later analysis calculated a clonal expansion index for each public chain from normalized within-repertoire ranks of inferred template counts. A later analysis computed generation probabilities with a VDJ recombination model fitted to out-of-frame rearrangements, and checked the results against IGoR. A later analysis scored TCR-TCR, TCR-HLA and TCR-CMV co-occurrence with hypergeometric tests, applying a repertoire-size bias correction to TCR pairs. A later analysis estimated false discovery rates by permuting HLA or CMV assignments 20 times. In a later analysis, co-occurring TCRs were grouped with DBSCAN, and TCRdist sequence similarity was added when clustering was performed within HLA-allele-positive subsets. For co-occurrence clustering, repertoires with fewer than 30,000 or more than 120,000 public chains were excluded, along with roughly 5 repertoires with anomalous nucleotide sharing. This immuneACCESS table, as held by TCRdb, lists in-frame sequences with V and J called but not all clones. Of the missing ones, under half trace to an unresolved V gene in checked studies; the others have no known cause. The DNA gave D and trimming, while V, J and clone size come from that table. Present in this sample are 55,000 to 70,000 clones, about 74% of which were seen just once. The ten largest clonotypes hold 11% of the sample.

Concerning this clone: Its antigen is not yet known. It has no much larger one-base neighbor in the sample; base qualities were not kept.

From a lookup of the germline V gene, CDR1 and CDR2 are SGHRS and YFSETQ. Trimming takes 3 bases off V and 5 bases off J; junction bases not matched to a gene: 2. The CDR3 sequence holds 13 residues, the cysteine and phenylalanine included. The read is trimmed to its CDR3 DNA, 39 bases read in frame from base 1. Beyond this particular receptor, the publication reports: Presence/absence analyses assumed roughly uniform sequencing depth across donors, an assumption that may not hold. The sequencing pipeline was judged likely to have produced a cluster of highly shared sequence variants as a technical artifact. According to the authors, the approach could potentially be generalized to other disease states and immunological phenotypes. Because HLA typing was missing for some donors at each locus, association tests included only the typed subset. An association between a missense DCLRE1C variant and V-gene and J-gene trimming of TCR beta chains was found in a later genetic analysis and replicated in an independent cohort. In a later analysis, HLA-associated TCR beta chains showed more clonal expansion and lower generation probabilities than non-associated chains that were equally common. Because counts were too low, seventeen rarely observed V segments, including chromosome 9 orphons, were left out of the earlier analysis of 500 to 650 of the donors. The cohort was sequenced for TCR beta chains only, and without alpha or paired-chain data the features that could be detected were limited. The study gave a list of 150 to 200 TCR beta chains associated with cytomegalovirus. In an earlier analysis of fewer than 750 of the donors, most TCR beta V segments were observed in productive rearrangements about 87% or about 30% of the time, broadly matching IMGT annotations. In vitro tests confirmed that a few of the cytomegalovirus-associated TCR beta chains recognize cytomegalovirus antigens. The 87-base-pair reads could not distinguish some IMGT-functional V segments, including TRBV6-2 and TRBV6-3, so those segments were excluded. Assigning TCR associations to individual alleles was difficult when HLA alleles, especially DR and DQ, strongly co-occurred. A later analysis found that most CMV-associated TCR beta chains appeared HLA-restricted, with HLA associations seemingly driven largely by CMV exposure. Correlated functional status among segregating V segments might be attributable to linkage disequilibrium, but an unknown experimental factor could not be ruled out. A further reported finding was that TCR beta sequences accurately predicted the HLA-A and HLA-B alleles for most subjects in the first cohort. A later genetic analysis reported fewer N-insertions in productive TCRs among donors in an Asian-associated ancestry cluster than the roughly 640-donor mean. Specific HLA alleles were associated with roughly 16,000 TCR beta sequences at a false discovery rate of 0.05 in a later analysis. In both the original and validation cohorts, the classifier was reported to diagnose cytomegalovirus status with high specificity and sensitivity. In a later analysis, TCR association rates were found to vary across HLA loci, with the most associated TCRs seen for DRB1 alleles and the fewest for HLA-C alleles. Most TCR sequences were seen in very few donors, while some public TCRs were found in many individuals. According to a later analysis, parvovirus B19, influenza, CMV and Epstein-Barr virus appeared linked to several top co-occurrence clusters. The only immune exposure information available for the cohort was CMV serostatus.

In total, roughly 670 healthy bone marrow donors made up the cohort. All cohort members were sampled while nominally healthy, although unrecorded immune exposures were likely present. The donor was CMV seropositive and was included in the group of 300 or so seropositive cohort members. Every donor gave a peripheral blood sample, and the peripheral blood mononuclear cells from that sample were used for TCR beta sequencing. Genomic DNA was extracted from the blood cell samples with the Qiagen DNeasy Blood Extraction Kit. Source material: PBMCs. This receptor was taken from a woman aged 55-70 years in good health and CMV-seropositive. Rearrangement joined TRBV5-1 to TRBJ1-5, with TRBD1 matching 7 junction bases. The CDR3 protein is CASSSGTDQPQHF. The sequenced DNA: TGCGCCAGCAGCTCGGGGACAGATCAGCCCCAGCATTTT.